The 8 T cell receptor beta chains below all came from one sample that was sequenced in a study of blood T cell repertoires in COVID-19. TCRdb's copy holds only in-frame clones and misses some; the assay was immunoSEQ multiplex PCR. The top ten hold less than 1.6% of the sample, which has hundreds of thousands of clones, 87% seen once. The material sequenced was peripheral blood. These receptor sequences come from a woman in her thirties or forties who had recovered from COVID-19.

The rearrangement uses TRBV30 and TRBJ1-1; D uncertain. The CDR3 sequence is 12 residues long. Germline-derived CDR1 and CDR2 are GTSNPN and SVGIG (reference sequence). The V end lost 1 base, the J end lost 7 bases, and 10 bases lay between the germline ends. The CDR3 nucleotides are TGTGCCTGGAGTGGAGGAGGTGGTGAAGCTTTCTTT. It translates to CAWSGGGGEAFF.

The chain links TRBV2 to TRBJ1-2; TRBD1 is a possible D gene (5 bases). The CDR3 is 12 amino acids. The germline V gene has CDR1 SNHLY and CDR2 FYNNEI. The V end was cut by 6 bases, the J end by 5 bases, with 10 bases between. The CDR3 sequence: CASSSGNYGYTF. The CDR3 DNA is TGTGCCAGCAGCTCAGGGAATTATGGCTACACCTTC.

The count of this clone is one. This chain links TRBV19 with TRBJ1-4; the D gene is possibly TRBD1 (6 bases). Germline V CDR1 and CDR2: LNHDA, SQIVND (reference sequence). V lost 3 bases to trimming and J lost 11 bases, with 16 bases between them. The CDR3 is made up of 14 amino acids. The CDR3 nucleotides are TGTGCCAGTAGTATTCGGACAGTCCCGGAGAAACTGTTTTTT. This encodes CASSIRTVPEKLFF.

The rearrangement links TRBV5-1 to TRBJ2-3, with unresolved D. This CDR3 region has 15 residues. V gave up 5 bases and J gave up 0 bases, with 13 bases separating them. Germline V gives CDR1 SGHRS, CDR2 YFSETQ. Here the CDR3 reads CASSFSTTSTDTQYF. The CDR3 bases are TGCGCCAGCAGTTTTTCCACCACTAGCACAGATACGCAGTATTTT.

The CDR3 loop reads CASSATGTGGLSPLHF. CDR3 DNA sequence: TGTGCCAGCAGCGCCACTGGGACAGGGGGTTTGTCACCCCTCCACTTT. The rearrangement uses TRBV9 and TRBJ1-6, with TRBD1 identical over 11 bases. This CDR3 has 16 residues. In germline, CDR1 is SGDLS, CDR2 YYNGEE. The V segment lost 3 bases and the J segment 10 bases; nucleotides outside the gene matches: 9.

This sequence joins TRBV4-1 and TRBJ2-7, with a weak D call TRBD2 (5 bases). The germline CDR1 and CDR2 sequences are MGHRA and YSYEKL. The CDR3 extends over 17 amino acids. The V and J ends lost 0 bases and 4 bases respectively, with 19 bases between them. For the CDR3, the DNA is TGCGCCAGCAGCCAAGATGTCCTGCGGGCTCGAAGATACGAGCAGTACTTC. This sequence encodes CASSQDVLRARRYEQYF.

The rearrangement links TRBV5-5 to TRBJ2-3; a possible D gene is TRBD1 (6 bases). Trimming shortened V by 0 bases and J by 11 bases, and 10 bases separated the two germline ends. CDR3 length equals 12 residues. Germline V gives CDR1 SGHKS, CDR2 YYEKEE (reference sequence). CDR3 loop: CASSLAWGLQYF. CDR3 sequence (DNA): TGTGCCAGCAGCTTGGCGTGGGGGCTGCAGTATTTT.

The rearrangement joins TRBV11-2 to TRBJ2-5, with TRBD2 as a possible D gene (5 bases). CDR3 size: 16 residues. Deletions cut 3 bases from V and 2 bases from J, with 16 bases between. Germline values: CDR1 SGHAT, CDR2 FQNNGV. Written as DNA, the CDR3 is TGTGCCAGCAGCTTTGGAGGCAGAACCTATCAAGAGACCCAGTACTTC. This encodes CASSFGGRTYQETQYF.